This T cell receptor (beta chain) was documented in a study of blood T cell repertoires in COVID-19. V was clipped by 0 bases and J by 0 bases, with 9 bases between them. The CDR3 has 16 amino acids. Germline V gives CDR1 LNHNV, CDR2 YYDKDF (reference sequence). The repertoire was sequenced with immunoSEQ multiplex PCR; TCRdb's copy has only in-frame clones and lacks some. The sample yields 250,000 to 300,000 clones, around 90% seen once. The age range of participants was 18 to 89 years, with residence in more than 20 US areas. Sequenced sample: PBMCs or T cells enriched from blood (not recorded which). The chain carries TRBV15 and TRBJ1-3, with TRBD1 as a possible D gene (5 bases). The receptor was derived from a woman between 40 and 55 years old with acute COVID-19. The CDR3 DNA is TGTGCCACCAGCAGAGAGGACAAGAGCTCTGGAAACACCATATATTTT. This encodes CATSREDKSSGNTIYF.